Given below is one T cell receptor (beta chain) in context. Antigen specificity is unknown. Each donor contributed 85,000 to 100,000 T cells on average, unsorted. The data originate from a study of T cells in tuberculosis. Study summary: A South African cohort included IGRA-negative adolescents, latently infected IGRA-positive adolescents and adults with active tuberculosis.

The CDR3 covers 13 residues. The V gene lost 6 bases and the J gene lost 10 bases, with 18 bases spanning the gap. The V gene's germline CDR1 is MNHEY and CDR2 SVGAGI. Study conclusions and caveats: GMM-specific TCRs were nearer to active tuberculosis alpha repertoires, suggesting expansion. Classification accuracy was roughly 87% (AUROC under 0.95) with the GMM-specific repertoire.

Produced via immunoSEQ multiplex PCR; TCRdb's table is partial and in-frame only. Of 35,000 to 55,000 clones listed, about 95% are singletons. The clonotype was recovered from a donor under 30 with latent tuberculosis or without tuberculosis infection. The sample consisted of PBMCs. The V gene is TRBV6-5, the J gene TRBJ1-2, with unresolved D. The CDR3 nucleotides read TGTGCCAGCAGCCGCTATTCCGACACAAACTACACCTTC. It codes for CASSRYSDTNYTF.